The text below deals with one TCR beta chain. As handled by the study authors: Cell counts per sample came from amplifying reference gene primers. Assay: immunoSEQ multiplex PCR; the TCRdb copy retains only in-frame clones and omits some. That table gives V, J and clone size, and the DNA gave D and trimming. The sample lists about 88,000 clones, roughly 89% occurring once. This specimen comes from a study of blood T cell repertoires in COVID-19. Whole-study context: COVID-19 samples, acute and convalescent, were from the United States, Italy and Spain. PBMCs, B-cell-depleted T cells, or T cells provided the cDNA or gDNA that made up the material.

This CDR3 is 14 amino acids long. V shed 6 bases and J 2 bases; nucleotides not matched to a gene: 5. The germline CDR1 and CDR2 sequences are MDHEN and SYDVKM. Sample: peripheral blood. The V and J genes are TRBV28 and TRBJ2-3; TRBD1 matches at 7 bases. The clonotype was recovered from a woman of 80 years or more with active COVID-19. CDR3 sequence (DNA): TGTGCCAGCAGCCCCGGGACAGCCACAGATACGCAGTATTTT. Translated, it gives CASSPGTATDTQYF.